What follows describes a single T cell receptor (beta chain). Then a second PCR, running roughly 7 to 11 cycles, was carried out with a sample-barcoded 5' primer and a J-beta primer mix. One entry per CDR3 protein results from TCRdb running MiXCR on the 5' RACE reads. Among under 700,000 distinct CDR3 sequences listed, around 24% were seen once. The source of the sample is a study of blood T cells in healthy people across ages. Unmatched junction bases numbered 7, after V lost 4 bases and J lost 7 bases. The CDR3 spans 15 residues. Germline V gene data show CDR1 as SGHAT and CDR2 as FQNNGV. This sample also belongs to another study, concerning T cells of mothers and their children.

The rearrangement links TRBV11-2 to TRBJ2-4; 10 bases map to TRBD1. The TCR sequence derives from a boy under 18 in good health. Sequenced input: blood. CDR3 DNA sequence: TGTGCCAGCAGCTCTGGGACAGGGGTTAAGAACATTCAGTACTTC. Amino acid sequence: CASSSGTGVKNIQYF.